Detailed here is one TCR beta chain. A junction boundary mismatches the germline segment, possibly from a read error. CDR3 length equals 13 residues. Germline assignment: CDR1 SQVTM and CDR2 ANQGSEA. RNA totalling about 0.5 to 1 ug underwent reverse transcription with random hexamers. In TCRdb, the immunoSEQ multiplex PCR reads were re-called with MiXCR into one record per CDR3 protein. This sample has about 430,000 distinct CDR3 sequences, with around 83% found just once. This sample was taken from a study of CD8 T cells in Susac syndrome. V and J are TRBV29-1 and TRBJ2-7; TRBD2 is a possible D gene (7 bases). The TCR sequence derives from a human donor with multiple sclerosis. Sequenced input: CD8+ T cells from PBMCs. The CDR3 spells CSVRTVPAGLYLF. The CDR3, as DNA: TGCAGCGTTAGGACAGTGCCAGCGGGATTGTATCTCTTC.